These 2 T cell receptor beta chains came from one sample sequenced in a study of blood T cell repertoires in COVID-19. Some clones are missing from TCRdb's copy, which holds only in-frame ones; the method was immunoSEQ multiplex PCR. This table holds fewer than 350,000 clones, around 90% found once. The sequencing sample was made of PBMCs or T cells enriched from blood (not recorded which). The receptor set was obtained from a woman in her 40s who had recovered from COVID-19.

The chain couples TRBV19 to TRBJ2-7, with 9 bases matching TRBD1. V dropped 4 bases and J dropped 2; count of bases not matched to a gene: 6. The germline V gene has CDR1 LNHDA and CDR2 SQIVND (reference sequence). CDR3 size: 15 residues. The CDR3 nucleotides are TGTGCCAGTAGTACCCGACAGGGGGTCACCTACGAGCAGTACTTC. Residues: CASSTRQGVTYEQYF.

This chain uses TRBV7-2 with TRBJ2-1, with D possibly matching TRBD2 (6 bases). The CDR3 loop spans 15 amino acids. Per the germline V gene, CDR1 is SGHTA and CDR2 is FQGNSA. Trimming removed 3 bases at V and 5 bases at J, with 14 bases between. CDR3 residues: CASSLNGGANNEQFF. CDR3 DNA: TGTGCCAGCAGCTTGAACGGGGGAGCGAACAATGAGCAGTTCTTC.